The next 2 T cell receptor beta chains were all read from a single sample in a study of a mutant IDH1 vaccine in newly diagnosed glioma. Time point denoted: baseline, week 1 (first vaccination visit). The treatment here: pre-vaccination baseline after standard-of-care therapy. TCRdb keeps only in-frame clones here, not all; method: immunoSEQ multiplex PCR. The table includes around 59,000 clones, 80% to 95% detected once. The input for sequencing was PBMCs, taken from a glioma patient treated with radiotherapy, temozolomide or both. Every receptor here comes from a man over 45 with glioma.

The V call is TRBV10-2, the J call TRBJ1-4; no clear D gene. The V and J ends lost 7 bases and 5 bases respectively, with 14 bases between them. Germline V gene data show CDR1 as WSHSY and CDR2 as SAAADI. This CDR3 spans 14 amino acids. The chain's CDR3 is CASKVPGRNEKLFF. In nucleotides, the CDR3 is TGCGCCAGCAAGGTACCAGGCCGGAATGAAAAACTGTTTTTT.

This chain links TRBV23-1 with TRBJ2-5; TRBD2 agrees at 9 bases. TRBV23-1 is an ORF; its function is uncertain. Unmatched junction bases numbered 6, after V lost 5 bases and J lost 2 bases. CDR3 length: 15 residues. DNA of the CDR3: TGCGCCAGCAGTAGCGGGAGGCCCGAACAAGAGACCCAGTACTTC. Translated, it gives CASSSGRPEQETQYF.